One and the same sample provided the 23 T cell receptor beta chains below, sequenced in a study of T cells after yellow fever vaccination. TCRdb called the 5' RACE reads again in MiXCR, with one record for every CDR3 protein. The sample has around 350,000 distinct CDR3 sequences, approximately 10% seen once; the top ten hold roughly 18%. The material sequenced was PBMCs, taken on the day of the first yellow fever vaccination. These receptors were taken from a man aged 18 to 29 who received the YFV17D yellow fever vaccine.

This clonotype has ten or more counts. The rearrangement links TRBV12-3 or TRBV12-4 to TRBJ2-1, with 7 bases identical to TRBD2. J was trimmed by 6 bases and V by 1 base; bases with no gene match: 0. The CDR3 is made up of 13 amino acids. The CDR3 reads CASSLGGGNEQFF. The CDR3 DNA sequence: TGTGCCAGCAGTTTAGGGGGGGGCAATGAGCAGTTCTTC.

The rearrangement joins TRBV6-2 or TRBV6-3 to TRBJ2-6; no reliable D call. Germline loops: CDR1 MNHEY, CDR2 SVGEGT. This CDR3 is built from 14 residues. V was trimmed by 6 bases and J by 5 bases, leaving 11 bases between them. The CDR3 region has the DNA TGTGCCAGCAGCCACCCTCAGAGGGCCAACGTCCTGACTTTC. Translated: CASSHPQRANVLTF.

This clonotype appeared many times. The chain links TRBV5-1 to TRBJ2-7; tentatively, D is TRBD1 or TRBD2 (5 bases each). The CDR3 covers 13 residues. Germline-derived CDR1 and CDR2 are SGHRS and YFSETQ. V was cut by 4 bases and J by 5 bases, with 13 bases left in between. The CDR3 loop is CASSLGTQDEQYF. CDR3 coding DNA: TGCGCCAGCAGCCTCGGGACGCAGGACGAGCAGTACTTC.

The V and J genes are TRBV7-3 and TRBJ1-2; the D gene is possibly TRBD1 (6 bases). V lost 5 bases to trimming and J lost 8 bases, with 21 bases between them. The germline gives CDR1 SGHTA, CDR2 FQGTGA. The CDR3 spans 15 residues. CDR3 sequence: CASSPRRVGRGGYTF. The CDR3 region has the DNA TGTGCCAGCAGCCCCAGGCGTGTGGGGAGGGGGGGCTACACCTTC. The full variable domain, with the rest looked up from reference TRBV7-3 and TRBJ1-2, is GAGVSQTPSNKVTEKGKYVELRCDPISGHTALYWYRQSLGQGPEFLIYFQGTGAADDSGLPNDRFFAVRPEGSVSTLKIQRTERGDSAVYLCASSPRRVGRGGYTFGSGTRLTVV.

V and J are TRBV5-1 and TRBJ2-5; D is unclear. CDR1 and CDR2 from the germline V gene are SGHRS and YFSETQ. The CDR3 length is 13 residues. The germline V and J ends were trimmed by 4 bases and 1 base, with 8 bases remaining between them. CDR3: CASSAEIQETQYF. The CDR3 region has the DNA TGCGCCAGCAGCGCCGAGATCCAAGAGACCCAGTACTTC.

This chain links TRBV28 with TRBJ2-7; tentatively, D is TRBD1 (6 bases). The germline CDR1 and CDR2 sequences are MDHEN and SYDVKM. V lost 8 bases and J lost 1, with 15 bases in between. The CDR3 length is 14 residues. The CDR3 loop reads CASHPGRGSYEQYV. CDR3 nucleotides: TGTGCCAGCCACCCAGGAAGGGGGTCCTACGAGCAGTACGTC.

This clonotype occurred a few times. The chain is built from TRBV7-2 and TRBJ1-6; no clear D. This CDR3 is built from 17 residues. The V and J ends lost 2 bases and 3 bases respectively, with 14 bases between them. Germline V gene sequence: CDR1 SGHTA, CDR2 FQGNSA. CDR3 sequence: CASSLFLQALYNSPLHF. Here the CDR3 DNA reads TGTGCCAGCAGCTTATTTCTCCAGGCCCTCTATAATTCACCCCTCCACTTT.

CDR3 sequence: CATSRDLGGGGNYGYTF. CDR3 bases: TGTGCCACCAGCAGAGATCTTGGAGGCGGAGGGAACTATGGCTACACCTTC. The chain uses TRBV15 and TRBJ1-2; D not certain. V lost 0 bases to trimming and J lost 2 bases, with 16 bases between them. The CDR3 extends over 17 amino acids. Germline assignment: CDR1 LNHNV and CDR2 YYDKDF (reference sequence).

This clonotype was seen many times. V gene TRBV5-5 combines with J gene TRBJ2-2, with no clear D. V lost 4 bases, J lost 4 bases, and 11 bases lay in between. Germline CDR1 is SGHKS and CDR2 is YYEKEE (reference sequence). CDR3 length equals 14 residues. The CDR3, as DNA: TGTGCCAGCAGCGATAGGGATTTCACCGGGGAGCTGTTTTTT. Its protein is CASSDRDFTGELFF.

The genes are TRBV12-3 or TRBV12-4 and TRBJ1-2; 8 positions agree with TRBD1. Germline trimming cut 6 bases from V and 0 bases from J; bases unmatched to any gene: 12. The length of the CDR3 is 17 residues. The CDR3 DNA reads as TGTGCCAGCAGCCCACCGGGGGACAGGCCTCCTAACTATGGCTACACCTTC. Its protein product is CASSPPGDRPPNYGYTF.

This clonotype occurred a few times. This CDR3 reads CASSYYDENTEAFF. DNA of the CDR3: TGTGCCAGCAGTTACTACGACGAGAACACTGAAGCTTTCTTT. The rearrangement uses TRBV6-5 and TRBJ1-1; unclear D gene. V was trimmed by 1 base and J by 1 base, leaving 7 bases between them. The germline V gene encodes CDR1 MNHEY and CDR2 SVGAGI. The CDR3 has 14 amino acids.

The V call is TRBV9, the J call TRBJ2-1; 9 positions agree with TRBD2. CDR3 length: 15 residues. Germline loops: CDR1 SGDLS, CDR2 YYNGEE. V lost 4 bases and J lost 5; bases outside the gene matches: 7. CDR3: CASSQRGAFDNEQFF. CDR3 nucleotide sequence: TGTGCCAGCAGCCAGCGGGGGGCCTTCGACAATGAGCAGTTCTTC.

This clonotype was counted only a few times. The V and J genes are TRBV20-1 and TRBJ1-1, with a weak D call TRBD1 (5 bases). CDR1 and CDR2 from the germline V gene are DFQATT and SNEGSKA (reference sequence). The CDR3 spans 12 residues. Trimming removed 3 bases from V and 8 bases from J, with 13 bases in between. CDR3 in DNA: TGCAGTGCTAGGTCGTTCGGGGCCGAAGCTTTCTTT. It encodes CSARSFGAEAFF.

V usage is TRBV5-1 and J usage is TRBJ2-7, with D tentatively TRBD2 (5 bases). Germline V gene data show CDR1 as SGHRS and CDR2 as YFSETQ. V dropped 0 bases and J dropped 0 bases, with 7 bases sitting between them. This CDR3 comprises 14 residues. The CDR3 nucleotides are TGCGCCAGCAGCTTGGTTGCGGGCTCCTACGAGCAGTACTTC. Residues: CASSLVAGSYEQYF.

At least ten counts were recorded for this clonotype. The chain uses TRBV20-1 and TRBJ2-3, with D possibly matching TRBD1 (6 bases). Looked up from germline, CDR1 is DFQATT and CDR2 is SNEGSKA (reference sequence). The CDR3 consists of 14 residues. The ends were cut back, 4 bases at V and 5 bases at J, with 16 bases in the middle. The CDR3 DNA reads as TGCAGTGCTACCGGGACAAAGCTCATAGATACGCAGTATTTT. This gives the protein CSATGTKLIDTQYF.

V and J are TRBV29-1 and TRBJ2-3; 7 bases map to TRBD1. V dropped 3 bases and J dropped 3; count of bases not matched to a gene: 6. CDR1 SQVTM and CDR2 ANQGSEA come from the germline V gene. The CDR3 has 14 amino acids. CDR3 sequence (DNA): TGCAGCGTTGACGCCAGGGGGTCGACAGATACGCAGTATTTT. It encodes CSVDARGSTDTQYF.

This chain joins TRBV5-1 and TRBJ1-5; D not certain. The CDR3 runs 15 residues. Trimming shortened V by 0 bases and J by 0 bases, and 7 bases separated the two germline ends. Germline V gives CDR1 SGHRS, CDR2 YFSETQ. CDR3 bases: TGCGCCAGCAGCTTGGGGGAAGCTAGCAATCAGCCCCAGCATTTT. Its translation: CASSLGEASNQPQHF.

CDR3 coding DNA: TGCGCCAGCAGCCAAGAAGGGTCCGGAAAATACAATGAGCAGTTCTTC. Translated, it gives CASSQEGSGKYNEQFF. The chain carries TRBV4-3 and TRBJ2-1; D is uncertain. Germline CDR1 LGHNA, CDR2 YSLEER. This CDR3 is built from 16 residues. Trimming removed 0 bases at V and 4 bases at J, with 13 bases between.

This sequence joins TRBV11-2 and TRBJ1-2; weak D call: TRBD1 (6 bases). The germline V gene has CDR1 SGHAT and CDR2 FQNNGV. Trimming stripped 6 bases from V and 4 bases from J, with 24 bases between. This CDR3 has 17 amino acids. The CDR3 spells CASRPQGQALHAYGYTF. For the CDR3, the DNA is TGTGCCAGCAGGCCCCAGGGGCAGGCCTTACATGCCTATGGCTACACCTTC.

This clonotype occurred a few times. The CDR3 spells CASSYWAGDKNTEAFF. In DNA, the CDR3 is TGTGCCAGCAGTTACTGGGCAGGGGACAAGAACACTGAAGCTTTCTTT. This chain joins TRBV6-5 and TRBJ1-1; possible D gene TRBD1, 6 bases. The CDR3 has 16 amino acids. V shed 1 base and J shed 1 base, with 13 bases lying between them. Germline values: CDR1 MNHEY, CDR2 SVGAGI.

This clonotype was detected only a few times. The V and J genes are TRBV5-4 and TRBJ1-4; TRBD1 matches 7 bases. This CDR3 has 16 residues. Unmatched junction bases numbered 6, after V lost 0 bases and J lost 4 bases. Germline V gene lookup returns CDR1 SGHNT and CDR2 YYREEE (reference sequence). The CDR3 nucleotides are TGTGCCAGCAGCTTGGCCCCCGGACAGGTTAATGAAAAACTGTTTTTT. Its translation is CASSLAPGQVNEKLFF.

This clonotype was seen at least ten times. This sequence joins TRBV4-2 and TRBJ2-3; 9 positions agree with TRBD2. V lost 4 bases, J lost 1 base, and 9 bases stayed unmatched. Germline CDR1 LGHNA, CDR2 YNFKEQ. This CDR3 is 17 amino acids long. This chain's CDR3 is CASSLGRGGAGTDTQYF. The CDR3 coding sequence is TGTGCCAGCAGCCTGGGCCGCGGGGGGGCGGGCACAGATACGCAGTATTTT.

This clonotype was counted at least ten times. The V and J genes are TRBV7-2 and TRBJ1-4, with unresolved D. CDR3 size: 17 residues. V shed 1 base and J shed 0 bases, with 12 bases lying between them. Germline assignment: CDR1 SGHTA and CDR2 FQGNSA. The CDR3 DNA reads TGTGCCAGCAGCTTAGTGGTACCGGGCGCAACTAATGAAAAACTGTTTTTT. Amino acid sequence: CASSLVVPGATNEKLFF.